The 5 T cell receptor beta chains presented below share a single source sample, sequenced in a study of shared clonotypes between healthy human individuals. Sequencing was performed with immunoSEQ multiplex PCR; in TCRdb, only in-frame clones are kept and a portion is missing. The table lists about 700,000 clones, approximately 90% of them singletons. Terminally differentiated effector memory CD45RA+ cells were left out of the naive CD8 fraction, which was CD45RO-negative and positively selected for CCR7. Sequencing was performed on naive CD8+ T cells sorted from blood. The receptors here all came from a man aged 25-45 years in good health.

Regarding this clone: The same CDR3 is also encoded by other DNA sequences in this sample. CDR3 amino acids: CASSFSGTGELFF. As DNA, the CDR3 is TGTGCCAGCAGTTTTTCCGGCACCGGGGAGCTGTTTTTT. The chain combines TRBV28 with TRBJ2-2; unclear D gene. V gave up 3 bases and J gave up 4 bases, with 6 bases separating them. Germline CDR1 MDHEN, CDR2 SYDVKM. CDR3 size: 13 residues.

For this clone: The same CDR3 is also encoded by other DNA sequences in this sample. This chain joins TRBV7-9 and TRBJ2-2; D may be TRBD2 (6 bases). Germline V gene lookup returns CDR1 SEHNR and CDR2 FQNEAQ (reference sequence). The CDR3 loop spans 15 amino acids. The V end was cut by 5 bases, the J end by 4 bases, with 14 bases between. The CDR3 nucleotides read TGTGCCAGCAGCCGAGGAGGGCAGTCCACCGGGGAGCTGTTTTTT. Amino acid sequence: CASSRGGQSTGELFF.

The chain employs TRBV7-6 and TRBJ2-1; D is perhaps TRBD1 (6 bases). The CDR3 extends over 14 amino acids. Trimming took 4 bases from V and 6 from J, leaving 13 bases between them. Germline CDR1 reads SGHVS; CDR2 reads FNYEAQ. CDR3 nucleotide sequence: TGTGCCAGCAGCTCAGTTCTACAGGGCAATGAGCAGTTCTTC. This translates into CASSSVLQGNEQFF.

The chain couples TRBV4-1 to TRBJ1-2; D possibly corresponds to TRBD1 (6 bases). Trimming took off 5 bases at V and 6 bases at J, with 19 bases between the two ends. In germline, CDR1 is MGHRA, CDR2 YSYEKL. CDR3 length: 15 residues. In DNA form, the CDR3 reads TGCGCCAGCAGCACCCGGGGAGGGGGTGAGGATGGCTACACCTTC. This sequence encodes CASSTRGGGEDGYTF.

This clone was observed a handful of times. This chain connects TRBV4-2 to TRBJ2-2, with D possibly being TRBD2 (5 bases). The CDR3 runs 15 residues. CDR1 and CDR2 from the germline V gene are LGHNA and YNFKEQ. The germline V and J ends were trimmed by 5 bases and 0 bases, with 10 bases remaining between them. CDR3 loop: CASSYDYPNTGELFF. CDR3 DNA: TGTGCCAGCAGCTACGACTATCCGAACACCGGGGAGCTGTTTTTT.